The 19 T cell receptor beta chains reported below all come from one sample, sequenced in a study of CD8 T cells in Susac syndrome. RNA totalling about 0.45 to 1 ug underwent reverse transcription with random hexamers. TCRdb passed the immunoSEQ multiplex PCR reads through MiXCR, listing each CDR3 protein once. The sample holds 140,000 or so distinct CDR3 sequences; 94% are singletons and the top ten take more than 0.065%. Input material: CD4+ T cells from PBMCs. The receptors were gathered from a human donor in good health.

Comments on this clonotype: One end of the junction fails to match germline, which may point to a read error. The J gene is TRBJ2-3, the V gene TRBV11-1, with TRBD1 matching 8 bases. Germline V gives CDR1 SGHAT, CDR2 FQDESV (reference sequence). The CDR3 spans 12 residues. CDR3 DNA sequence: TGTGCCAGCAGTCGTCAGGGGGCTAATCCGAATTTT. This codes for CASSRQGANPNF.

The genes are TRBV6-5 and TRBJ1-4; a possible D gene is TRBD1 (6 bases). Trimming shortened V by 0 bases and J by 0 bases, and 11 bases separated the two germline ends. The CDR3 totals 17 residues. Germline V gene lookup returns CDR1 MNHEY and CDR2 SVGAGI. The CDR3 loop is CASSYSPRGPTNEKLFF. The CDR3 DNA is TGTGCCAGCAGTTACTCTCCCCGGGGGCCAACTAATGAAAAACTGTTTTTT.

This chain links TRBV9 with TRBJ2-2; 10 bases match TRBD2. The CDR3 is made up of 17 amino acids. CDR1 SGDLS and CDR2 YYNGEE come from the germline V gene. The V gene end was trimmed by 0 bases and the J gene end by 5 bases; junction bases not matched to a gene: 7. For the CDR3, the DNA is TGTGCCAGCAGCGTAGGTCTAGCGGGAGAGTTGACCGGGGAGCTGTTTTTT. It encodes CASSVGLAGELTGELFF.

The chain couples TRBV18 to TRBJ2-5; weak D call: TRBD1 (6 bases). Germline assignment: CDR1 KGHSH and CDR2 LQKENI. V was clipped by 2 bases and J by 4 bases, with 8 bases between them. The CDR3 spans 13 residues. CDR3 sequence: CASSPSRGETQYF. In nucleotides, the CDR3 is TGTGCCAGCTCACCATCCAGGGGAGAGACCCAGTACTTC.

The chain couples TRBV20-1 to TRBJ2-7; D call uncertain. Per the germline V gene, CDR1 is DFQATT and CDR2 is SNEGSKA (reference sequence). The V gene lost 2 bases and the J gene lost 0 bases, with 8 bases spanning the gap. The CDR3 is 13 residues long. The CDR3 sequence: CSARTLFSYEQYF. The CDR3 DNA follows: TGCAGTGCTAGAACCCTATTCTCCTACGAGCAGTACTTC.

V is TRBV12-3 or TRBV12-4 and J is TRBJ2-1; no clear D gene. This CDR3 is built from 13 residues. The V end lost 6 bases, the J end lost 3 bases, and 9 bases lay between the germline ends. The CDR3 nucleotides are TGTGCCAGCAGCTCGGAGATCTACAATGAGCAGTTCTTC. Translated: CASSSEIYNEQFF.

The J gene is TRBJ2-1, the V gene TRBV27; a possible D gene is TRBD2 (6 bases). Per germline, CDR1 MNHEY and CDR2 SMNVEV (reference sequence). The CDR3 contains 13 residues. V lost 8 bases and J lost 8, with 16 bases in between. CDR3 residues: CASGTVREHEQFF. CDR3 coding DNA: TGTGCCAGCGGAACCGTCCGGGAGCATGAGCAGTTCTTC.

This chain joins TRBV11-2 and TRBJ2-7; D gene uncertain. Germline CDR1 and CDR2: SGHAT and FQNNGV. The V and J ends lost 8 bases and 4 bases respectively, with 3 bases between them. This CDR3 has 9 residues. The CDR3 DNA follows: TGTGCCAGCGGATACGAGCAGTACTTC. Translating gives CASGYEQYF. Complete variable domain (other parts from reference TRBV11-2 and TRBJ2-7): EAGVAQSPRYKIIEKRQSVAFWCNPISGHATLYWYQQILGQGPKLLIQFQNNGVVDDSQLPKDRFSAERLKGVDSTLKIQPAKLEDSAVYLCASGYEQYFGPGTRLTVT.

The chain combines TRBV27 with TRBJ2-3, with a possible D match to TRBD1 (6 bases). Per germline, CDR1 MNHEY and CDR2 SMNVEV (reference sequence). The length of the CDR3 is 16 residues. V was cut by 6 bases and J by 4 bases, with 20 bases left in between. Written as DNA, the CDR3 is TGTGCCAGCAGGAAAGTAGGTCTAGCAGGGGCAGATACGCAGTATTTT. The encoded protein is CASRKVGLAGADTQYF.

The V gene is TRBV16, the J gene TRBJ2-6, with 10 bases matching TRBD1. V shed 3 bases and J 1 base; nucleotides not matched to a gene: 6. This CDR3 spans 18 amino acids. Per the germline V gene, CDR1 is KGHSY and CDR2 is FQNENV. The CDR3 here is CASSHPGQGGSGANVLTF. The CDR3 DNA reads TGTGCCAGCAGCCATCCTGGACAGGGGGGATCTGGGGCCAACGTCCTGACTTTC.

CDR3 DNA sequence: TGCAGTGCGAATCCGAGGGGTTGGAAAATCACAGATACGCAGTATTTT. Encoded protein: CSANPRGWKITDTQYF. The chain uses TRBV20-1 and TRBJ2-3; D may correspond to TRBD1 or TRBD2 (5 bases each). V gave up 6 bases and J gave up 2 bases, with 21 bases separating them. Per germline, CDR1 DFQATT and CDR2 SNEGSKA (reference sequence). The CDR3 is 16 residues long.

This chain joins TRBV25-1 and TRBJ2-1; 9 nucleotides match TRBD2. From germline, CDR1 is MGHDK and CDR2 SYGVNS. J gave up 10 bases and V 6 bases, and 16 bases lay outside the gene matches. The CDR3 is 16 amino acids. The CDR3 DNA follows: TGTGCCAGCAGCCCCATTGGAGCGGGAGGTGGAGAAGAGCAGTTCTTC. Translated: CASSPIGAGGGEEQFF.

The rearrangement joins TRBV10-3 to TRBJ1-3, with D possibly being TRBD1 (5 bases). Looked up from germline, CDR1 is ENHRY and CDR2 is SYGVKD. CDR3 size: 14 residues. V gave up 4 bases and J gave up 10 bases, with 17 bases separating them. CDR3 coding DNA: TGTGCCATCAGTGGGGCGAGGGGAATAAGGACCATATATTTT. Its translation is CAISGARGIRTIYF.

V is TRBV28 and J is TRBJ2-7; the match to TRBD1 covers 8 bases. Unmatched junction bases numbered 6, after V lost 4 bases and J lost 4 bases. Germline V gene lookup returns CDR1 MDHEN and CDR2 SYDVKM. The CDR3 sequence is 14 residues long. The DNA of the CDR3 is TGTGCCAGCAGTTCTCCAGGACAGGGTTACGAGCAGTACTTC. It translates to CASSSPGQGYEQYF.

The CDR3 protein is CASRPTGGTNGELFF. The CDR3 DNA reads as TGTGCCAGCAGACCTACAGGAGGAACAAACGGGGAGCTGTTTTTT. V is TRBV11-2 and J is TRBJ2-2; possibly TRBD1 or TRBD2 for D (5 bases each). The ends were cut back, 6 bases at V and 7 bases at J, with 18 bases in the middle. The CDR3 contains 15 residues. Germline-derived CDR1 and CDR2 are SGHAT and FQNNGV.

The V and J genes are TRBV28 and TRBJ1-4; 12 bases agree with TRBD1. V was pared by 5 bases and J by 7 bases, with 8 bases of the junction left unmatched. Germline V gives CDR1 MDHEN, CDR2 SYDVKM. CDR3 length: 16 amino acids. As DNA, the CDR3 is TGTGCCAGCAGTAGACTCGGGACAGGGGGCGGTGAAAAACTGTTTTTT. Its translation: CASSRLGTGGGEKLFF.

The chain employs TRBV21-1 and TRBJ2-7; the DNA was not used to check the table's D call, TRBD1. TRBV21-1 is a pseudogene. The CDR3 is 17 amino acids. The DNA of the CDR3 is TGTGCCAGCAGCCCTACACGTTCCAGGGATCCCTCCTACGAGCAGTACTTC. The encoded protein is CASSPTRSRDPSYEQYF.

V usage is TRBV3-1 and J usage is TRBJ1-4; unclear D gene. Germline CDR1 LGHDT, CDR2 YNNKEL (reference sequence). The V gene lost 7 bases and the J gene lost 7 bases, with 13 bases spanning the gap. The CDR3 totals 13 residues. For the CDR3, the DNA is TGTGCCAGCACCACCTCTCGGGGTGAAAAACTGTTTTTT. This encodes CASTTSRGEKLFF.

A few counts support this clonotype. The chain joins TRBV2 to TRBJ2-7; 7 bases map to TRBD1. This CDR3 contains 13 residues. After removal of 6 bases from V and 4 bases from J, the junction contained 6 bases not matched to a gene. The germline gives CDR1 SNHLY, CDR2 FYNNEI. In DNA form, the CDR3 reads TGTGCCAGCAGCGGACAGGAACCGTACGAGCAGTACTTC. Its translation is CASSGQEPYEQYF.